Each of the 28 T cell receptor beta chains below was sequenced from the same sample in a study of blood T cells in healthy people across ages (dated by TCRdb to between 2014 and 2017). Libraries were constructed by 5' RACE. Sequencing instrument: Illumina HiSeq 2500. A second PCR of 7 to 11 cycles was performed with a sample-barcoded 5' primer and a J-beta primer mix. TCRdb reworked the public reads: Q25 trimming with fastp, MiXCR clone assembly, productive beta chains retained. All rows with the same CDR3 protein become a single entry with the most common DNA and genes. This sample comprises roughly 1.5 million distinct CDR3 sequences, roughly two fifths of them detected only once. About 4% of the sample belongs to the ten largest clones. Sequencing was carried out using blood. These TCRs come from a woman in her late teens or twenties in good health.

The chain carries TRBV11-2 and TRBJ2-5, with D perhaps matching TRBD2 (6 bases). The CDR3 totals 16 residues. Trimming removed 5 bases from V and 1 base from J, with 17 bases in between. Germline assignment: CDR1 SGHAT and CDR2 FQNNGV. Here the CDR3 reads CASSPSPGALQETQYF. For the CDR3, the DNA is TGTGCCAGCAGCCCTTCCCCGGGAGCCCTCCAAGAGACCCAGTACTTC.

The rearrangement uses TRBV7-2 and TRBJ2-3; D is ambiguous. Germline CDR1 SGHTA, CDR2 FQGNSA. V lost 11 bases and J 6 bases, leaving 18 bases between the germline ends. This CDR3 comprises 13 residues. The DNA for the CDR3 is TGTGCCGCCACAACGAGAGGAACGGATACGCAGTATTTT. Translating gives CAATTRGTDTQYF. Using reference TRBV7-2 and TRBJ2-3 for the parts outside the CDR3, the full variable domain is GAGVSQSPSNKVTEKGKDVELRCDPISGHTALYWYRQSLGQGLEFLIYFQGNSAPDKSGLPSDRFSAERTGGSVSTLTIQRTQQEDSAVYLCAATTRGTDTQYFGPGTRLTVL.

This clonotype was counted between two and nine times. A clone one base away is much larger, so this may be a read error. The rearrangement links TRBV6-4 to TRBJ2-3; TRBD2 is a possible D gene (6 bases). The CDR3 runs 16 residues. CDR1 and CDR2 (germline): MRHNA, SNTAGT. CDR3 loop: CASSYSGGSGTDTQYF. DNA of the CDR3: TGTGCCAGCAGTTACTCCGGGGGTAGCGGCACAGATACGCAGTATTTT.

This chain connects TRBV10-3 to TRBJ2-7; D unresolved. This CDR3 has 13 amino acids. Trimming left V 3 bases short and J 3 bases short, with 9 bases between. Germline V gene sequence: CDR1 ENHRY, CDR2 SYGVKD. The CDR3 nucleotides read TGTGCCATCAGTGATTTAATCGGCTACGAGCAGTACTTC. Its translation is CAISDLIGYEQYF.

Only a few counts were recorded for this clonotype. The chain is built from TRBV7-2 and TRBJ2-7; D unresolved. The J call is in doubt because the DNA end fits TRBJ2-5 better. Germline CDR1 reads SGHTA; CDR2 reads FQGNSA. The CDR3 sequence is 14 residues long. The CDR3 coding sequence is TGTGCCAGCAGCTTAATTACTGTCCAAGAGACCCAGTACTTC. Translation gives CASSLITVQETQYF.

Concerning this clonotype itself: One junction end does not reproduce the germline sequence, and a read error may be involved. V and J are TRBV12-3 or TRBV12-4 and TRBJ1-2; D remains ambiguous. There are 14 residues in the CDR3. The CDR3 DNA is TGTGCCAACAGTTTGAGGAGGAGCCCTTCGGGCTACACCTTC. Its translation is CANSLRRSPSGYTF.

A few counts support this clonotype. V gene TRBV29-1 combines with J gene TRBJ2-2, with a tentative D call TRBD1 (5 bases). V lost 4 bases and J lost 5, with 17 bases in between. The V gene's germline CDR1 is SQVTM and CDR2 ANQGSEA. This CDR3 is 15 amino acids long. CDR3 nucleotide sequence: TGCAGCGTTGCGTGGGTGACCCAGGGAACCGGGGAGCTGTTTTTT. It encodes CSVAWVTQGTGELFF.

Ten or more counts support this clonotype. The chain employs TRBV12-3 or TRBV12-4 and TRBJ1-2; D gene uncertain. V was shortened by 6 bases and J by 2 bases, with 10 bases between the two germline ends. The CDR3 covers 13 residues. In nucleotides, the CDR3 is TGTGCCAGCAGAAACCCATACAACTATGGCTACACCTTC. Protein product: CASRNPYNYGYTF.

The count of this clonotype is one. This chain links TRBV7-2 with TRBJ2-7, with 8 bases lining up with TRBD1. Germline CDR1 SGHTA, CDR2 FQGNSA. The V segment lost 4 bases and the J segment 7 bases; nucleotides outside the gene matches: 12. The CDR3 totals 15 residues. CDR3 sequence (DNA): TGTGCCAGCAGCTCCCAGGGGGCTTTTGGCAATGAGCAGTACTTC. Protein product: CASSSQGAFGNEQYF.

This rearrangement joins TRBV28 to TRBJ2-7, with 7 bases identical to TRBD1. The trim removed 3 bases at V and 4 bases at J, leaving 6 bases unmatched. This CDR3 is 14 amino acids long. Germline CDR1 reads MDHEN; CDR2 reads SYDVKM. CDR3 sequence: CASSFWTRGYEQYF. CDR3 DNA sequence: TGTGCCAGCAGTTTTTGGACCAGGGGGTACGAGCAGTACTTC.

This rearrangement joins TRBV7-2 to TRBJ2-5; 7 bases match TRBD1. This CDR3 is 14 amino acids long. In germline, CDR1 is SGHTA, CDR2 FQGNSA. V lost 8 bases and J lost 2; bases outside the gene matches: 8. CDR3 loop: CASARSGQQETQYF. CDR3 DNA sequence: TGTGCCAGCGCTCGATCGGGACAGCAAGAGACCCAGTACTTC.

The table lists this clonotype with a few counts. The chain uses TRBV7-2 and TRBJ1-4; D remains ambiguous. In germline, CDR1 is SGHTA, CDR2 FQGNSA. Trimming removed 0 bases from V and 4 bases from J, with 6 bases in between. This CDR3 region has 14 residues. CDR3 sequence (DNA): TGTGCCAGCAGCTTAGCGGGGTATAATGAAAAACTGTTTTTT. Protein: CASSLAGYNEKLFF.

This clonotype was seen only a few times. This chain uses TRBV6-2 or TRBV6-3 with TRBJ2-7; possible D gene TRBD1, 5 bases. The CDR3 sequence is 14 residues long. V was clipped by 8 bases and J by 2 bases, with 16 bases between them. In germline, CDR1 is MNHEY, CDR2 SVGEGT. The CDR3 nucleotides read TGTGCCAGCGCTGCAGGGATGGTGACCTACGAGCAGTACTTC. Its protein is CASAAGMVTYEQYF.

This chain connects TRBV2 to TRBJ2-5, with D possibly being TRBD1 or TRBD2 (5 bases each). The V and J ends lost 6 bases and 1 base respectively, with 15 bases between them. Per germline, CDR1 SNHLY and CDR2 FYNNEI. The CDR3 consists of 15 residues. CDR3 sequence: CASRGDRSIQETQYF. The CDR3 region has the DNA TGTGCCAGCAGGGGGGATCGCAGCATCCAAGAGACCCAGTACTTC.

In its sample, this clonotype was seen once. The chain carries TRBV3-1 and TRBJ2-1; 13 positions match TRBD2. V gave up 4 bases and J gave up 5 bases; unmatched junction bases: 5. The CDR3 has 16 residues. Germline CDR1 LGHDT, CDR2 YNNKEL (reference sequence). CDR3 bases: TGTGCCAGCAGCCCTCGGACTAGCGGGAGTCACAATGAGCAGTTCTTC. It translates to CASSPRTSGSHNEQFF.

CDR3 in DNA: TGTGCCAGCAGTCCACCTTATAGGGGGAGCAGTGAGCAGTACTTC. The encoded protein is CASSPPYRGSSEQYF. The V call is TRBV12-3 or TRBV12-4, the J call TRBJ2-7; TRBD1 might be the D (6 bases). Between the trimmed V and J ends, which lost 5 bases and 7 bases, there was a span of 21 bases. This CDR3 is built from 15 residues.

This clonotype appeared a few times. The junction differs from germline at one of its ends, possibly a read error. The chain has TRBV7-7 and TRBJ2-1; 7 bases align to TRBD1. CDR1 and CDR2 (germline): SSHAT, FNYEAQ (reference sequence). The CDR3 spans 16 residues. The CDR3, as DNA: TGTGCTAGCAGCTTAGGGACAGTGAGCTCCTACAATGAGCAGTTCTTC. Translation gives CASSLGTVSSYNEQFF.

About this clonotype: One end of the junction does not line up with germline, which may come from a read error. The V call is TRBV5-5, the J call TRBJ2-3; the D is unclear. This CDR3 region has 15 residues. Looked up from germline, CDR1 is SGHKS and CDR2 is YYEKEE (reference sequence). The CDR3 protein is CDSSLESVSTDTQYF. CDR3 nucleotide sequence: TGTGACAGCAGCTTGGAGTCAGTTAGCACAGATACGCAGTATTTT.

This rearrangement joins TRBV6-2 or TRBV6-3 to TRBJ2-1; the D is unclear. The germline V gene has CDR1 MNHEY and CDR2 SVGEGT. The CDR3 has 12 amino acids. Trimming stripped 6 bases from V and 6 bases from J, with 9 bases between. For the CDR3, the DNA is TGTGCCAGCAGAACCTTCGGCAATGAGCAGTTCTTC. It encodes CASRTFGNEQFF.

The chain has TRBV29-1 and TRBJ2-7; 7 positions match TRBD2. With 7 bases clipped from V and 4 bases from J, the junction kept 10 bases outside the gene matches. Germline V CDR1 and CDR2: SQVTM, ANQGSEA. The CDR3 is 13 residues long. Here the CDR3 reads CSGGNGGRYEQYF. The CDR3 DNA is TGCAGCGGTGGGAACGGCGGGAGATACGAGCAGTACTTC.

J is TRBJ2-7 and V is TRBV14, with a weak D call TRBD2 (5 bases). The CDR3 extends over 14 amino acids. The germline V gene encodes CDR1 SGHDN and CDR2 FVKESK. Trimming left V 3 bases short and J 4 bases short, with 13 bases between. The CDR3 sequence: CASSHFTSGYEQYF. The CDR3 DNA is TGTGCCAGCAGCCATTTTACCAGCGGTTACGAGCAGTACTTC. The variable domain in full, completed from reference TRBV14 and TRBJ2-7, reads EAGVTQFPSHSVIEKGQTVTLRCDPISGHDNLYWYRRVMGKEIKFLLHFVKESKQDESGMPNNRFLAERTGGTYSTLKVQPAELEDSGVYFCASSHFTSGYEQYFGPGTRLTVT.

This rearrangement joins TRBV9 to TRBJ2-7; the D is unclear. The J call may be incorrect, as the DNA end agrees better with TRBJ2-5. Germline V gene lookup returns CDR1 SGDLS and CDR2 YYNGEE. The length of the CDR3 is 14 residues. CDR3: CASSVVGLGETQYF. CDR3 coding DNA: TGTGCCAGCAGCGTAGTGGGTTTGGGGGAGACCCAGTACTTC.

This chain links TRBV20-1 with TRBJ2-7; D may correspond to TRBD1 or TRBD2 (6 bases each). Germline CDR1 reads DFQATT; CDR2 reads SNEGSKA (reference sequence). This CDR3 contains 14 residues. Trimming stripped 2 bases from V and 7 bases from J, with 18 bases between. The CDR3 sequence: CSARRGEVYNEQYF. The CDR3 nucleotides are TGCAGTGCTAGAAGGGGGGAGGTCTACAATGAGCAGTACTTC.

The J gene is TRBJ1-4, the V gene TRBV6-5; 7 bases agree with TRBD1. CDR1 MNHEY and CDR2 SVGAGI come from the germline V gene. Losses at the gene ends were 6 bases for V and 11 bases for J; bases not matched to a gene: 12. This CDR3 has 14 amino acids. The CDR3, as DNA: TGTGCCAGCAGCCGAGACAGGGCGGCCGGGAAACTGTTTTTT. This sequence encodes CASSRDRAAGKLFF.

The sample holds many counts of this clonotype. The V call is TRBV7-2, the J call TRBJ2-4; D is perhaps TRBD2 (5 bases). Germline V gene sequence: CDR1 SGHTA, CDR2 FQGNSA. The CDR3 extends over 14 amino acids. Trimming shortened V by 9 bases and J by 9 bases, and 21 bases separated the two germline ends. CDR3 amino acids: CASSEGIMVGIQYF. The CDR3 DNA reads TGTGCCAGTTCAGAGGGAATAATGGTGGGCATTCAGTACTTC.

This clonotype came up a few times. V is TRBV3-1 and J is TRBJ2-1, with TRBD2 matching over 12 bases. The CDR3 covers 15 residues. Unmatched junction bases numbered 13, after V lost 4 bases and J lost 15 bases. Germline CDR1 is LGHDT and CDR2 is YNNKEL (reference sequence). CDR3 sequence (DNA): TGTGCCAGCAGCCTGGGGACTAGCGGGCTTACGGGATGGTTCTTC. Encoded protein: CASSLGTSGLTGWFF.

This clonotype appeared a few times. The CDR3 region is CASSSYLQGPGAAFF. In DNA, the CDR3 is TGTGCCAGCAGTTCTTATCTTCAGGGGCCAGGAGCAGCTTTCTTT. The chain employs TRBV27 and TRBJ1-1; possibly TRBD1 for D (6 bases). The CDR3 covers 15 residues. Trimming cost V 4 bases and J 10 bases, with 22 bases left between them. Germline-derived CDR1 and CDR2 are MNHEY and SMNVEV (reference sequence).

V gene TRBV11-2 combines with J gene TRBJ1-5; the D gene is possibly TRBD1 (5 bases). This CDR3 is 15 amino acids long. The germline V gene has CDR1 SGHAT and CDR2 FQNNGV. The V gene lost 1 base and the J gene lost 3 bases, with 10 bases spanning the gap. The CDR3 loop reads CASSLGGDNNQPQHF. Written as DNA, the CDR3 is TGTGCCAGCAGCTTAGGGGGGGATAACAATCAGCCCCAGCATTTT.